This TCR beta chain was sequenced during a study of T cell repertoires in cytomegalovirus infection. Study in general: From public TCR beta signatures came an indication of both CMV infection and matching HLA type.

TCRdb re-derived calls from the reads in MiXCR, one entry per CDR3 protein. The sample consists of 480,000 or so distinct CDR3 sequences, 10% to 12% of them appearing once. Points on this clonotype: The antigen is not known.

V was pared by 5 bases and J by 0 bases, with 12 bases between. The CDR3 totals 15 residues. CDR1 SGHVS and CDR2 FQNEAQ come from the germline V gene. Findings and limits, study-wide: There were carriers of CMV plus the relevant HLA, and cumulative public TCR beta family frequency identified them. The response measured ex vivo was dominated by TCR beta clonotypes (HLA-C-restricted and CMV-specific).

The sequenced material came from PBMCs. The receptor was derived from a human donor in good health (CMV status not recorded). Some clones in this sample may be carry-over from other donors' samples. The chain uses TRBV7-8 and TRBJ2-3; no reliable D call. CDR3 region: CASSPEALSTDTQYF. The DNA of the CDR3 is TGTGCCAGCAGCCCCGAGGCCCTGAGCACAGATACGCAGTATTTT. Drawing the rest from reference TRBV7-8 and TRBJ2-3, the complete variable domain is GAGVSQSPRYKVAKRGQDVALRCDPISGHVSLFWYQQALGQGPEFLTYFQNEAQLDKSGLPSDRFFAERPEGSVSTLKIQRTQQEDSAVYLCASSPEALSTDTQYFGPGTRLTVL.